The entry below describes one TCR beta chain. The data were taken from a study of blood T cell repertoires in COVID-19. Overall study context: Spain, Italy and the United States supplied samples that represented acute and convalescent COVID-19. The cDNA or gDNA used as material had been derived from T cells, B-cell-depleted T cells, or PBMCs.

Germline V gives CDR1 SGHTA, CDR2 FQGNSA. The CDR3 is made up of 19 amino acids. V lost 3 bases and J lost 4; bases outside the gene matches: 17. Measured with immunoSEQ multiplex PCR; TCRdb has only the in-frame clones, and not every one. Of 290,000 or so clones listed, 85% are singletons. Specimen: peripheral blood. The rearrangement links TRBV7-2 to TRBJ2-1; TRBD2 matches at 8 bases. This TCR was recovered from a man over 45 with active or convalescent COVID-19. The CDR3 here is CASSLARVGSSGKYNEQFF. In DNA form, the CDR3 reads TGTGCCAGCAGCTTGGCGAGAGTTGGTAGTAGCGGGAAGTACAATGAGCAGTTCTTC. Combining the CDR3 with reference TRBV7-2 and TRBJ2-1 gives the whole variable domain GAGVSQSPSNKVTEKGKDVELRCDPISGHTALYWYRQSLGQGLEFLIYFQGNSAPDKSGLPSDRFSAERTGGSVSTLTIQRTQQEDSAVYLCASSLARVGSSGKYNEQFFGPGTRLTVL.